This T cell receptor (beta chain) is drawn from a study of blood T cell repertoires in COVID-19. Background on the study: Researchers got acute and convalescent COVID-19 samples from the United States, Italy and Spain. PBMCs, B-cell-depleted T cells, or T cells provided the cDNA or gDNA that made up the material.

Original processing notes: Reference gene primer amplification yielded estimated nucleated cell counts. Only in-frame clones appear in the TCRdb table, and some are missing; sequencing was by immunoSEQ multiplex PCR. V and J calls and clone size are as listed in that table; D and trimming were resolved from the DNA. This table holds about 210,000 clones, 70% to 85% found once. Germline assignment: CDR1 SGDLS and CDR2 YYNGEE. The CDR3 length is 19 residues. With 3 bases removed from V and 0 bases from J, the gap between germline ends came to 25 bases. The specimen was peripheral blood. The origin of this receptor is a man aged 40-49 years who had recovered from COVID-19. V gene TRBV9 combines with J gene TRBJ2-7, with D possibly TRBD1 on 7 matching bases. CDR3 residues: CASSEGGTGAGPSSYEQYF. The CDR3 region has the DNA TGTGCCAGCAGCGAGGGGGGTACAGGGGCCGGCCCAAGCTCCTACGAGCAGTACTTC.